The source of this T cell receptor (beta chain) is a study of blood T cell repertoires in COVID-19 (TCRdb year 2020). Study-wide context: The collaborator samples originated in the United States, Italy and Spain and spanned the acute and convalescent phases of COVID-19. The prospective study material was composed of cDNA or gDNA derived from T cells, B-cell-depleted T cells, or PBMCs. Subjects who had been exposed to COVID-19, were actively infected with it, or had recovered from it provided the deeply sampled blood TCRbeta repertoires that made up the dataset. A freely available public database, intended as a resource for researchers studying the immune response to SARS-CoV-2, is where the repertoires were released. The samples were drawn from two sources: the first 160 participants of the ongoing ImmuneRACE study, and 950 to 1,500 subjects contributed by 6 global collaborators. Sample metadata almost always included a de-identified subject ID, COVID-19 status, age in years and sex. Where available, HLA class I and class II types were taken from metadata supplied by the sample provider and were not determined by assay-based typing.

Turning to this clone: It lacks a known antigen. The record has no base qualities; no much larger clone is one base away.

What the study reported, not specific to this receptor: How much clinical and demographic metadata was included differed by source and by participant, and the metadata was provided uncurated.

One collaborating source in Seattle enrolled patients while the patients were actively infected and followed the patients over time throughout the course of disease. The collaborating institutions used their own protocols to collect whole blood in K2EDTA tubes. For TCRbeta analysis, collaborator samples were shipped as frozen whole blood, as isolated PBMCs, or as DNA extracted from either sample type. For CDR1 and CDR2, the germline V gene lists SGHTA and FQGNSA. The CDR3 has 13 amino acids, counting the end cysteine and phenylalanine. The entry retains the CDR3 DNA only, 39 bases that are in frame from base 1. V drops 3 bases and J drops 9 bases, leaving 12 bases in between. TCRbeta CDR3 regions were amplified from genomic DNA using the immunoSEQ Assay, a bias-controlled multiplex PCR. The authors' analysis ran thus. The number of nucleated cells in each sample was estimated from the amplification of reference gene primers within the assay. To quantify the absolute abundance of each unique TCRbeta CDR3 rearrangement, sequence reads were collapsed and filtered. For each sample, productive Simpson clonality was calculated by taking the square root of Simpson's diversity index across productive rearrangements. In its TCRdb copy, this immuneACCESS table keeps in-frame sequences only and misses some clones. Where compared with another copy, unresolved V genes explain less than half of these, and the others have no known cause. Clone size and V and J calls were adopted from that table, with D and trimming inferred from the DNA. This sample holds under 300,000 clones; roughly 90% were observed only once. The top ten clonotypes cover about 12% of the sample.

The V and J segments used are TRBV7-2 and TRBJ1-5, with TRBD1 perhaps the D gene, on 6 matching bases. Input material: peripheral blood. This clonotype originated in an older woman with COVID-19, enrolled during active disease. The CDR3 region has the sequence CASSFVTTGPQHF. At the DNA level, the sequence is TGTGCCAGCAGCTTCGTAACGACAGGGCCCCAGCATTTT.